This is a list of T cell receptor beta chains from one sample in a study of blood T cell repertoires in COVID-19. TCRdb's table, derived via immunoSEQ multiplex PCR, lists solely in-frame clones and lacks some. The sample holds hundreds of thousands of clones, approximately 90% seen once. The specimen sequenced was peripheral blood. These receptors originate from a young woman who had recovered from COVID-19. Both conserved end residues are part of each CDR3. The D gene is left open where the match is weak. Some rows have no size entry. The others give once, few or many, or a class for an expanded clone.

clone_size,d_call,v_call,j_call,cdr3_aa,cdr3_nt
-,TRBD1,TRBV9,TRBJ2-2,CASRAGDRGLTGELFF,TGTGCCAGCAGGGCCGGGGACAGGGGGCTGACCGGGGAGCTGTTTTTT
-,-,TRBV30,TRBJ1-2,CAWSVQGSYGYTF,TGTGCCTGGAGTGTACAGGGTTCGTATGGCTACACCTTC
-,-,TRBV7-2,TRBJ1-2,CASSSQSDGYTF,TGTGCCAGCAGCTCGCAGTCCGATGGCTACACCTTC
-,-,TRBV6-2/TRBV6-3,TRBJ2-7,CASSYAGQTVYEQYF,TGTGCCAGCAGTTACGCAGGACAGACCGTCTACGAGCAGTACTTC
-,-,TRBV4-1,TRBJ1-4,CASSQDGRGVEKLFF,TGCGCCAGCAGCCAAGATGGGAGGGGGGTCGAAAAACTGTTTTTT
-,TRBD2,TRBV9,TRBJ2-7,CASSVGTSGRAVDF,TGTGCCAGCAGCGTAGGGACTAGCGGGAGGGCCGTCGACTTC
-,TRBD1,TRBV4-1,TRBJ2-7,CASSQVRTGVYEQYF,TGCGCCAGCAGCCAAGTGCGGACAGGGGTCTACGAGCAGTACTTC
once,-,TRBV28,TRBJ1-2,CASSLKGQLSYGYTF,TGTGCCAGCAGTTTAAAAGGACAGCTATCCTATGGCTACACCTTC
once,TRBD2,TRBV7-6,TRBJ2-7,CASSQIAGRTYEQYF,TGTGCCAGCAGCCAAATAGCGGGCCGGACCTACGAGCAGTACTTC
-,-,TRBV27,TRBJ1-1,CASSFTGSTGTEAFF,TGTGCCAGCAGTTTTACCGGTTCTACGGGCACTGAAGCTTTCTTT
-,-,TRBV6-6,TRBJ1-1,CASSYSLGGNTEAFF,TGTGCCAGCAGTTACTCCTTAGGGGGGAACACTGAAGCTTTCTTT
-,TRBD2,TRBV7-9,TRBJ2-2,CASSAAGLAGDTGELFF,TGTGCCAGCAGCGCAGCCGGACTAGCGGGAGACACCGGGGAGCTGTTTTTT
-,-,TRBV4-3,TRBJ2-7,CASSQVVDFYEQYF,TGCGCCAGCAGCCAAGTTGTAGATTTCTACGAGCAGTACTTC
-,TRBD1,TRBV15,TRBJ1-5,CATRDRDRISQPQHF,TGTGCCACCAGGGACCGGGACAGGATATCGCAGCCCCAGCATTTT
-,-,TRBV7-9,TRBJ2-7,CASSLSGLFYEQYF,TGTGCCAGCAGCTTATCTGGACTGTTCTACGAGCAGTACTTC
-,TRBD2,TRBV7-6,TRBJ2-5,CASSPTRTSGKETQYF,TGTGCCAGCAGCCCCACCCGGACTAGCGGAAAAGAGACCCAGTACTTC
-,TRBD2,TRBV6-2/TRBV6-3,TRBJ2-1,CASSYSPASGIYNEQFF,TGTGCCAGCAGTTACTCCCCGGCTAGCGGTATTTACAATGAGCAGTTCTTC
-,TRBD2,TRBV7-9,TRBJ2-2,CASSFRGTSGSTGELFF,TGTGCCAGCAGCTTTCGAGGGACTAGCGGTAGCACCGGGGAGCTGTTTTTT
-,-,TRBV19,TRBJ1-1,CASSRRAKGASTEAFF,TGTGCCAGTAGTCGTCGGGCCAAAGGGGCCAGTACTGAAGCTTTCTTT
-,TRBD2,TRBV7-2,TRBJ2-2,CASSPGLAGELFF,TGTGCCAGCAGCCCTGGACTAGCCGGGGAGCTGTTTTTT
-,-,TRBV6-6,TRBJ2-3,CASSRPGLSTDTQYF,TGTGCCAGCAGCAGACCGGGACTTAGCACAGATACGCAGTATTTT
-,TRBD1,TRBV7-3,TRBJ1-2,CASSLDRGAGYTF,TGTGCCAGCAGCCTGGACAGGGGGGCTGGCTACACCTTC
-,TRBD1,TRBV6-6,TRBJ1-2,CASSRNGLQGNYGYTF,TGTGCCAGCAGTCGAAACGGTCTACAGGGGAACTATGGCTACACCTTC
-,TRBD1,TRBV29-1,TRBJ1-1,CSVWDRANTEAFF,TGCAGCGTTTGGGACAGGGCGAACACTGAAGCTTTCTTT
-,TRBD1,TRBV9,TRBJ2-2,CASSGGTGDTGELFF,TGTGCCAGCAGCGGGGGGACAGGGGACACCGGGGAGCTGTTTTTT
once,-,TRBV12-3/TRBV12-4,TRBJ1-1,CASSFSHTEAFF,TGTGCCAGCAGTTTTAGCCACACTGAAGCTTTCTTT
-,TRBD2,TRBV7-7,TRBJ2-5,CASSATSGSTETQYF,TGTGCCAGCAGCGCTACTAGCGGGAGCACAGAGACCCAGTACTTC
once,-,TRBV19,TRBJ1-5,CASSNTGSNQPQHF,TGTGCCAGTAGTAATACAGGGAGCAATCAGCCCCAGCATTTT
-,TRBD1,TRBV11-2,TRBJ1-1,CASSLAGQVKTEAFF,TGTGCCAGCAGCTTAGCGGGACAGGTTAAGACTGAAGCTTTCTTT
-,-,TRBV2,TRBJ2-3,CASSEAKGQHGDTDTQYF,TGTGCCAGCAGTGAAGCCAAAGGACAGCACGGGGACACAGATACGCAGTATTTT
few,-,TRBV19,TRBJ2-7,CASSIATGSYEQYF,TGTGCCAGTAGTATAGCCACAGGGTCCTACGAGCAGTACTTC
-,-,TRBV6-4,TRBJ2-1,CASSDSTQGYNEQFF,TGTGCCAGCAGTGACTCGACCCAGGGGTACAATGAGCAGTTCTTC
once,-,TRBV2,TRBJ2-2,CASSEASGATGELFF,TGTGCCAGCAGTGAAGCGTCAGGGGCCACCGGGGAGCTGTTTTTT
-,-,TRBV6-5,TRBJ2-7,CASSMTQPGVGEQYF,TGTGCCAGCAGTATGACGCAGCCCGGGGTTGGAGAGCAGTACTTC
-,TRBD2,TRBV4-3,TRBJ2-1,CASSHGGGPGNEQFF,TGCGCCAGCAGCCATGGGGGAGGGCCGGGGAATGAGCAGTTCTTC
-,TRBD1,TRBV6-5,TRBJ1-2,CASRTGTNYGYTF,TGTGCCAGCAGGACAGGGACTAACTATGGCTACACCTTC
-,-,TRBV9,TRBJ1-5,CASSAGGSNQPQHF,TGTGCCAGCAGCGCCGGAGGGAGCAATCAGCCCCAGCATTTT
-,-,TRBV29-1,TRBJ1-1,CSVVGAWTNEAFF,TGCAGCGTTGTGGGGGCTTGGACGAATGAAGCTTTCTTT
-,-,TRBV7-2,TRBJ2-5,CASSSSPRGETQYF,TGTGCCAGCAGCTCATCGCCCCGGGGGGAGACCCAGTACTTC
-,TRBD1,TRBV28,TRBJ2-7,CASSGGTGVDEQYF,TGTGCCAGCAGTGGTGGGACAGGGGTCGACGAGCAGTACTTC
-,-,TRBV6-1,TRBJ1-4,CASSEQGRELFF,TGTGCCAGCAGTGAGCAGGGGAGAGAACTGTTTTTT
-,TRBD2,TRBV4-3,TRBJ2-1,CASSPFPSGKAEQFF,TGCGCCAGCAGCCCCTTTCCCAGCGGGAAGGCGGAGCAGTTCTTC
-,TRBD1,TRBV25-1,TRBJ2-5,CASSNRDSPYF,TGTGCCAGCAGTAACCGGGACAGTCCTTACTTC
-,-,TRBV7-2,TRBJ2-7,CASSPNRVSYEQYF,TGTGCCAGCAGCCCCAACAGGGTCTCCTACGAGCAGTACTTC
-,TRBD2,TRBV13,TRBJ2-1,CASSLLGASGITDEQFF,TGTGCCAGCAGCTTACTTGGGGCTAGCGGGATCACCGATGAGCAGTTCTTC
once,-,TRBV5-6,TRBJ1-2,CASSLMQGNYGYTF,TGTGCCAGCAGCTTGATGCAGGGGAACTATGGCTACACCTTC
-,-,TRBV21-1,TRBJ2-6,CASSKNMGQGRSGANVLTF,TGTGCCAGCAGCAAAAACATGGGACAGGGCCGCTCGGGGGCCAACGTCCTGACTTTC
-,TRBD1,TRBV2,TRBJ1-3,CASSAGTGISGGNTIYF,TGTGCCAGCAGTGCCGGGACAGGGATTTCAGGTGGAAACACCATATATTTT
-,-,TRBV19,TRBJ1-1,CATSTAMNTEAFF,TGTGCCACCTCGACAGCGATGAACACTGAAGCTTTCTTT
-,-,TRBV7-8,TRBJ2-7,CASSLTIAEPNSYEQYF,TGTGCCAGCAGCTTGACAATAGCGGAACCAAACTCCTACGAGCAGTACTTC
-,-,TRBV27,TRBJ2-1,CASGTYSGQFF,TGTGCCAGCGGTACCTATTCGGGGCAGTTCTTC
-,TRBD2,TRBV5-1,TRBJ2-3,CASSPLAGADTQYF,TGCGCCAGCAGCCCCTTAGCGGGAGCCGATACGCAGTATTTT
-,-,TRBV5-5,TRBJ2-7,CASSLNGVPLGEQYF,TGTGCCAGCAGCTTGAACGGGGTTCCCCTAGGCGAGCAGTACTTC
-,TRBD2,TRBV4-3,TRBJ2-7,CASSQDPGGSPYEQYF,TGCGCCAGCAGCCAAGATCCGGGAGGCTCCCCCTACGAGCAGTACTTC
-,-,TRBV6-2/TRBV6-3,TRBJ2-3,CASSSGRGGDTQYF,TGTGCCAGCAGTTCGGGAAGGGGGGGAGATACGCAGTATTTT
-,-,TRBV12-3/TRBV12-4,TRBJ1-1,CASSLGGLAEAFF,TGTGCCAGCAGTTTGGGGGGGCTGGCTGAAGCTTTCTTT
-,-,TRBV4-1,TRBJ2-2,CASSQERQGLTGELFF,TGCGCCAGCAGCCAAGAGCGCCAGGGGTTAACCGGGGAGCTGTTTTTT
-,-,TRBV4-3,TRBJ2-2,CASSQVDIHTGELFF,TGCGCCAGCAGCCAAGTAGATATACACACCGGGGAGCTGTTTTTT